Shown below are 18 T cell receptor beta chains from a single sample sequenced in a study of blood T cell repertoires in COVID-19. The assay was immunoSEQ multiplex PCR, and TCRdb's table has in-frame clones only and misses some. Among approximately 300,000 clones listed, around 87% were seen once. Sequences were obtained from PBMCs or T cells enriched from blood (not recorded which). Every receptor here comes from a young woman who had recovered from COVID-19.

The CDR3 region has the DNA TGTGCCAGCAGTTTTCAGGCGGAGGTTCCCCAGCATTTT. Its translation is CASSFQAEVPQHF. This chain connects TRBV6-2 or TRBV6-3 to TRBJ1-5; D call uncertain. With 4 bases removed from V and 10 bases from J, the gap between germline ends came to 14 bases. Germline assignment: CDR1 MNHEY and CDR2 SVGEGT. CDR3 length: 13 amino acids.

This sequence joins TRBV15 and TRBJ1-5; a weak D match, TRBD1 (5 bases). This CDR3 region has 17 residues. V was pared by 5 bases and J by 5 bases, with 22 bases between. Germline V gene data show CDR1 as LNHNV and CDR2 as YYDKDF (reference sequence). This CDR3 reads CATSPGVAGHSYQPQHF. CDR3 sequence (DNA): TGTGCCACCAGCCCGGGGGTAGCCGGCCACTCGTATCAGCCCCAGCATTTT. The full variable domain, completed using reference TRBV15 and TRBJ1-5, is DAMVIQNPRYQVTQFGKPVTLSCSQTLNHNVMYWYQQKSSQAPKLLFHYYDKDFNNEADTPDNFQSRRPNTSFCFLDIRSPGLGDTAMYLCATSPGVAGHSYQPQHFGDGTRLSIL.

This sequence joins TRBV25-1 and TRBJ1-2; D not certain. Trimming left V 5 bases short and J 0 bases short, with 10 bases between. CDR1 MGHDK and CDR2 SYGVNS come from the germline V gene. The CDR3 covers 14 residues. The CDR3 is CASSPRLANYGYTF. CDR3 sequence (DNA): TGTGCCAGCAGTCCCCGGTTGGCTAACTATGGCTACACCTTC.

The rearrangement links TRBV19 to TRBJ2-1, with 7 bases lining up with TRBD1. V shed 3 bases and J 5 bases; nucleotides not matched to a gene: 10. The germline CDR1 and CDR2 sequences are LNHDA and SQIVND (reference sequence). The CDR3 is 16 amino acids. The CDR3 region has the DNA TGTGCCAGTAGTATTCCGACAGGGTTTCTAAACAATGAGCAGTTCTTC. This gives the protein CASSIPTGFLNNEQFF.

The CDR3 protein is CASSISVTGQGQHEDYGYTF. The CDR3 region has the DNA TGTGCCAGTAGTATTAGCGTCACCGGACAGGGCCAGCACGAGGACTATGGCTACACCTTC. The chain is built from TRBV19 and TRBJ1-2; 8 positions agree with TRBD1. CDR1 is LNHDA and CDR2 is SQIVND in the germline V gene (reference sequence). V shed 3 bases and J 3 bases; nucleotides not matched to a gene: 21. The length of the CDR3 is 20 residues.

This chain uses TRBV4-2 with TRBJ1-2; TRBD1 aligns across 8 bases. The CDR3 totals 15 residues. The germline CDR1 and CDR2 sequences are LGHNA and YNFKEQ. The V gene end was trimmed by 0 bases and the J gene end by 3 bases; junction bases not matched to a gene: 3. The CDR3 loop is CASSQDRGLDYGYTF. CDR3 in DNA: TGTGCCAGCAGCCAAGACAGGGGGCTCGACTATGGCTACACCTTC.

The V call is TRBV3-1 (or the pseudogene TRBV3-2), the J call TRBJ2-3; TRBD1 agrees at 9 bases. The CDR3 contains 19 residues. In germline, CDR1 is LGHDT, CDR2 YNNKEL (reference sequence). V was clipped by 1 base and J by 2 bases; unmatched bases: 13. CDR3 in DNA: TGTGCCAGCAGCCAAGGGGTGGTATGGACAGGGGAGCCCACAGATACGCAGTATTTT. It specifies CASSQGVVWTGEPTDTQYF.

The rearrangement joins TRBV3-1 (or the pseudogene TRBV3-2) to TRBJ2-7, with 8 bases lining up with TRBD1. Trimming took 5 bases from V and 6 from J; bases not matched to a gene: 6. This CDR3 is 13 amino acids long. CDR1 and CDR2 (germline): LGHDT, YNNKEL (reference sequence). The CDR3 spells CASSDRGWGEQYF. The CDR3 nucleotides are TGTGCCAGCAGCGACAGGGGATGGGGCGAGCAGTACTTC.

This clone was seen only a few times. V usage is TRBV5-5 and J usage is TRBJ1-2; 7 bases agree with TRBD1. In germline, CDR1 is SGHKS, CDR2 YYEKEE (reference sequence). Trimming at V came to 2 bases and at J to 2 bases, leaving 12 bases not matched to a gene. CDR3 length: 17 amino acids. The CDR3 protein is CASSFYGTAIENYGYTF. Here the CDR3 DNA reads TGTGCCAGCAGCTTTTATGGGACAGCGATCGAAAACTATGGCTACACCTTC.

The chain has TRBV6-5 and TRBJ1-5, with D maybe TRBD1 (5 bases). The CDR3 spans 12 residues. From germline, CDR1 is MNHEY and CDR2 SVGAGI. CDR3 coding DNA: TGTGTAGGGGCCCTGAGGTGTCGGCCCCAGCATTTT. This sequence encodes CVGALRCRPQHF.

This clone came up a few times. The rearrangement joins TRBV6-5 to TRBJ1-2, with D possibly being TRBD1 (6 bases). Per the germline V gene, CDR1 is MNHEY and CDR2 is SVGAGI. V was shortened by 3 bases and J by 4 bases, with 9 bases between the two germline ends. This CDR3 has 13 residues. The CDR3 spells CASSYTTGYGYTF. The CDR3 nucleotides are TGTGCCAGCAGTTATACGACAGGCTATGGCTACACCTTC.

J is TRBJ1-3 and V is TRBV18; 10 bases agree with TRBD1. CDR3 length: 17 residues. The ends lost 3 bases at V and 3 bases at J; junction bases unmatched: 8. Germline lookup yields CDR1 KGHSH and CDR2 LQKENI. CDR3 in amino acids: CASSPLRQGASGNTIYF. CDR3 bases: TGTGCCAGCTCACCTTTGCGACAGGGGGCAAGTGGAAACACCATATATTTT. Full variable domain (outside the CDR3, taken from reference TRBV18 and TRBJ1-3): NAGVMQNPRHLVRRRGQEARLRCSPMKGHSHVYWYRQLPEEGLKFMVYLQKENIIDESGMPKERFSAEFPKEGPSILRIQQVVRGDSAAYFCASSPLRQGASGNTIYFGEGSWLTVV.

In DNA form, the CDR3 reads TGTGCCAGCAGCCAAGATCCGGACAGGGGGGAAGGTGAAAAACTGTTTTTT. This codes for CASSQDPDRGEGEKLFF. The chain employs TRBV3-1 (or the pseudogene TRBV3-2) and TRBJ1-4; 10 bases are a match to TRBD1. V lost 0 bases and J lost 7; bases outside the gene matches: 8. The CDR3 is 17 residues long. Germline values: CDR1 LGHDT, CDR2 YNNKEL (reference sequence).

The chain has TRBV28 and TRBJ1-2, with a tentative D call TRBD1 (6 bases). This CDR3 is 13 amino acids long. V lost 6 bases to trimming and J lost 2 bases, with 10 bases between them. The V gene's germline CDR1 is MDHEN and CDR2 SYDVKM. CDR3 bases: TGTGCCAGCAGCTATACAGGGAACTATGGCTACACCTTC. This codes for CASSYTGNYGYTF.

The rearrangement uses TRBV28 and TRBJ1-6; D unclear. The germline V gene has CDR1 MDHEN and CDR2 SYDVKM. The CDR3 is 16 amino acids. V shed 7 bases and J shed 0 bases, with 13 bases lying between them. For the CDR3, the DNA is TGTGCCAGCACCCTTGACAAGAGCTCCTATAATTCACCCCTCCACTTT. Residues: CASTLDKSSYNSPLHF.

This clone has only a few counts. The J gene is TRBJ2-1, the V gene TRBV5-6; 7 bases agree with TRBD1. V dropped 3 bases and J dropped 9; count of bases not matched to a gene: 12. This CDR3 region has 15 residues. Germline V CDR1 and CDR2: SGHDT, YYEEEE. CDR3 amino acids: CASSSRWQGEGEQFF. CDR3 nucleotide sequence: TGTGCCAGCAGCTCACGTTGGCAGGGGGAAGGTGAGCAGTTCTTC.

The chain couples TRBV10-3 to TRBJ2-5; D remains unclear. V was pared by 0 bases and J by 5 bases, with 4 bases between. The CDR3 spans 12 residues. Germline lookup yields CDR1 ENHRY and CDR2 SYGVKD. The CDR3 DNA reads TGTGCCATCAGTGAGTCCGCGGAGACCCAGTACTTC. This gives the protein CAISESAETQYF.

The J gene is TRBJ2-3, the V gene TRBV19; D perhaps matches TRBD2 (7 bases). V dropped 5 bases and J dropped 3 bases, with 21 bases sitting between them. Germline lookup yields CDR1 LNHDA and CDR2 SQIVND (reference sequence). The CDR3 extends over 17 amino acids. The CDR3: CASSHNSRAGATDTQYF. In DNA, the CDR3 is TGTGCCAGTAGTCACAACTCCCGGGCGGGGGCAACAGATACGCAGTATTTT.